A selection of T cell receptor beta chains follows, all from one sample in a study of early T cells in non-severe SARS-CoV-2 infection. TCRdb analysed the 5' RACE reads with MiXCR anew, one entry per CDR3 protein. Of around 66,000 distinct CDR3 sequences in the sample, 5.9% were seen once. Specimen: whole blood, collected at baseline. These receptors all stem from an adult who was a healthcare worker with PCR-confirmed SARS-CoV-2 infection or an uninfected control (not recorded which). Each CDR3 is given with its conserved first and last residue. A D gene is named only where the DNA matches it firmly. Clone size is stated in some rows and not others, as once, few, many or a class when expanded.

j_call: TRBJ2-5; v_call: TRBV18; clone_size: -; d_call: TRBD2; cdr3_length: 15; cdr3_nt: TGTGCCAGCTCATCCGGACTAGCGGGAGGAGAGACCCAGTACTTC; cdr3_aa: CASSSGLAGGETQYF
j_call: TRBJ2-7; v_call: TRBV7-9; clone_size: many; d_call: -; cdr3_length: 12; cdr3_nt: TGTGCCAGCAGCGGGAGTAGGAACGAGCAGTACTTC; cdr3_aa: CASSGSRNEQYF
j_call: TRBJ2-5; v_call: TRBV6-2/TRBV6-3; clone_size: many; d_call: -; cdr3_length: 13; cdr3_nt: TGTGCCAGCAGTGATCGGTCGCAAGGGACCCAGTACTTC; cdr3_aa: CASSDRSQGTQYF
j_call: TRBJ2-7; v_call: TRBV29-1; clone_size: few; d_call: TRBD2; cdr3_length: 14; cdr3_nt: TGCAGCGCCCTACTAGCGCGAGCCTCCTACGAGCAGTACTTC; cdr3_aa: CSALLARASYEQYF
j_call: TRBJ1-5; v_call: TRBV2; clone_size: many; d_call: -; cdr3_length: 16; cdr3_nt: TGTGCCAGCAGTGAACAGGGGACGGGTAGCGTTCAGCCCCAGCATTTT; cdr3_aa: CASSEQGTGSVQPQHF
j_call: TRBJ2-7; v_call: TRBV7-7; clone_size: many; d_call: TRBD1; cdr3_length: 16; cdr3_nt: TGTGCCAGCAGCTACCGGGACAGGGTTGTCCCCTACGAGCAGTACTTC; cdr3_aa: CASSYRDRVVPYEQYF
j_call: TRBJ2-3; v_call: TRBV18; clone_size: many; d_call: -; cdr3_length: 12; cdr3_nt: TGTGCCAGCTCCCCGATGGGGGATACGCAGTATTTT; cdr3_aa: CASSPMGDTQYF
j_call: TRBJ2-1; v_call: TRBV9; clone_size: many; d_call: TRBD2; cdr3_length: 18; cdr3_nt: TGTGCCAGCAGCACAAGGACTAGCGGGACCTTCTCCTACAATGAGCAGTTCTTC; cdr3_aa: CASSTRTSGTFSYNEQFF
j_call: TRBJ2-7; v_call: TRBV5-6; clone_size: many; d_call: TRBD2; cdr3_length: 15; cdr3_nt: TGTGCCAGCAGCTCACCTGCGGGAGGATCCCACGAGCAGTACTTC; cdr3_aa: CASSSPAGGSHEQYF
j_call: TRBJ2-1; v_call: TRBV4-2; clone_size: many; d_call: TRBD2; cdr3_length: 19; cdr3_nt: TGTGCCAGCAGACGCGGGATAGCGGGCTTTTCGAGCTCCTACAATGAGCAGTTCTTC; cdr3_aa: CASRRGIAGFSSSYNEQFF
j_call: TRBJ1-2; v_call: TRBV7-2; clone_size: few; d_call: -; cdr3_length: 15; cdr3_nt: TGTGCCAGCAGCCCACTTGGGCCGGACCCCTATGGCTACACCTTC; cdr3_aa: CASSPLGPDPYGYTF
j_call: TRBJ2-7; v_call: TRBV20-1; clone_size: many; d_call: -; cdr3_length: 14; cdr3_nt: TGCAGTGCTAGAGCCACTATTGATTCTTACGAGCAGTACTTC; cdr3_aa: CSARATIDSYEQYF
j_call: TRBJ2-5; v_call: TRBV11-2; clone_size: few; d_call: -; cdr3_length: 22; cdr3_nt: TGTGCCAGCAGCTCCAGCACCAGATGGTCGCATCTGGAGAGGGAGGAACAAGAGACCCAGTACTTC; cdr3_aa: CASSSSTRWSHLEREEQETQYF
j_call: TRBJ2-3; v_call: TRBV20-1; clone_size: -; d_call: -; cdr3_length: 15; cdr3_nt: TGCAGTGCCCTAGTATTGGGGGAGGGCACAGATACGCAGTATTTT; cdr3_aa: CSALVLGEGTDTQYF
j_call: TRBJ2-5; v_call: TRBV20-1; clone_size: many; d_call: TRBD1; cdr3_length: 13; cdr3_nt: TGCAGTGCTAGCCAGGGGGTTCAAGAGACCCAGTACTTC; cdr3_aa: CSASQGVQETQYF
j_call: TRBJ2-3; v_call: TRBV7-8; clone_size: -; d_call: -; cdr3_length: 14; cdr3_nt: TGTGCCAGCAGCTTTAGAGGACTCACAGATACGCAGTATTTT; cdr3_aa: CASSFRGLTDTQYF
j_call: TRBJ1-2; v_call: TRBV11-2; clone_size: -; d_call: -; cdr3_length: 13; cdr3_nt: TGTGCCAGCAGCTTAGATCCTAATTATGGCTACACCTTC; cdr3_aa: CASSLDPNYGYTF
j_call: TRBJ2-7; v_call: TRBV10-3; clone_size: few; d_call: -; cdr3_length: 15; cdr3_nt: TGTGCCATCAGTGAGTACGACAACCCTGTTTACGAGCAGTACTTC; cdr3_aa: CAISEYDNPVYEQYF
j_call: TRBJ1-2; v_call: TRBV5-1; clone_size: -; d_call: TRBD1; cdr3_length: 15; cdr3_nt: TGCGCCAGCAACCCAGGACAGGGGAATTCCTATGGCTACACCTTC; cdr3_aa: CASNPGQGNSYGYTF
j_call: TRBJ2-5; v_call: TRBV3-1; clone_size: -; d_call: TRBD1; cdr3_length: 16; cdr3_nt: TGTGCCAGCAGCCGCGGACAGGGGGCGCGGGTGGAGACCCAGTACTTC; cdr3_aa: CASSRGQGARVETQYF
j_call: TRBJ2-2; v_call: TRBV7-9; clone_size: few; d_call: -; cdr3_length: 15; cdr3_nt: TGTGCCAGCCTATTGACAGGAGTGAACACCGGGGAGCTGTTTTTT; cdr3_aa: CASLLTGVNTGELFF
j_call: TRBJ2-1; v_call: TRBV7-2; clone_size: many; d_call: -; cdr3_length: 14; cdr3_nt: TGTGCCAGCAGCCCCCGGCGCGGGGAAAATGAGCAGTTCTTC; cdr3_aa: CASSPRRGENEQFF